These 20 T cell receptor beta chains share one sample of origin, sequenced in a study of blood T cell repertoires in COVID-19. Repertoires were generated with immunoSEQ multiplex PCR, while TCRdb's copy carries only in-frame clones and drops some. The table has over 200,000 clones, around four fifths seen once. Source material: PBMCs or T cells enriched from blood (not recorded which). These receptors were obtained from a man aged 40-55 years who had recovered from COVID-19.

The chain combines TRBV19 with TRBJ2-5, with D perhaps matching TRBD2 (6 bases). Trimming removed 9 bases at V and 5 bases at J, with 16 bases between. This CDR3 is built from 13 residues. Germline CDR1 and CDR2: LNHDA and SQIVND (reference sequence). The CDR3 loop is CASTPTGVETQYF. In nucleotides, the CDR3 is TGTGCCAGCACTCCCACGGGGGTGGAGACCCAGTACTTC.

This chain links TRBV6-5 with TRBJ1-5, with a possible D match to TRBD1 (5 bases). V lost 2 bases to trimming and J lost 2 bases, with 10 bases between them. Germline lookup yields CDR1 MNHEY and CDR2 SVGAGI. The CDR3 has 15 residues. The DNA for the CDR3 is TGTGCCAGCAGTTACCGGGCCAGGGGCAATCAGCCCCAGCATTTT. Protein: CASSYRARGNQPQHF.

A few counts support this clone. The CDR3 sequence: CASSHQVAMNTEAFF. The CDR3 nucleotides are TGCGCCAGCAGTCATCAGGTGGCCATGAACACTGAAGCTTTCTTT. The chain carries TRBV23-1 and TRBJ1-1; D unresolved. TRBV23-1 is flagged as an ORF with uncertain function. This CDR3 contains 15 residues. V was pared by 3 bases and J by 0 bases, with 11 bases between.

The V gene is TRBV7-9, the J gene TRBJ2-7; 7 bases line up with TRBD2. Looked up from germline, CDR1 is SEHNR and CDR2 is FQNEAQ (reference sequence). This CDR3 is built from 14 residues. V lost 2 bases, J lost 6 bases, and 7 bases stayed unmatched. The CDR3 DNA sequence: TGTGCCAGCAGCTTACGTGGACTAGTCGGCGAGCAGTACTTC. Translating it yields CASSLRGLVGEQYF.

This chain joins TRBV2 and TRBJ2-7, with 8 bases that match TRBD1. V trimming: 7 bases; J trimming: 5 bases; junction bases outside the gene matches: 19. Germline V CDR1 and CDR2: SNHLY, FYNNEI. The CDR3 totals 17 residues. The CDR3 is CASTAPGQVPAPNEQYF. CDR3 coding DNA: TGTGCCAGCACTGCTCCGGGACAGGTTCCCGCCCCCAACGAGCAGTACTTC.

This clone showed up just a few times. V is TRBV27 and J is TRBJ1-6; D gene unclear. This CDR3 has 18 residues. V was pared by 7 bases and J by 4 bases, with 23 bases between. Germline V lookup: CDR1 MNHEY, CDR2 SMNVEV (reference sequence). In DNA form, the CDR3 reads TGTGCCAGCAAAAGGCGGTGGAACCGTCGAACATATAATTCACCCCTCCACTTT. It translates to CASKRRWNRRTYNSPLHF.

This clone was detected only a few times. The chain links TRBV29-1 to TRBJ2-3; 14 bases match TRBD2. The CDR3 has 15 amino acids. Germline V gene lookup returns CDR1 SQVTM and CDR2 ANQGSEA. The V segment lost 4 bases and the J segment 5 bases; nucleotides outside the gene matches: 5. CDR3 DNA: TGCAGCGTTGTGGGACTAGCGGGAGTTGGAGATACGCAGTATTTT. This translates into CSVVGLAGVGDTQYF.

This clone was counted ten times or more. The chain has TRBV28 and TRBJ2-1; 7 bases line up with TRBD2. Germline CDR1 reads MDHEN; CDR2 reads SYDVKM. This CDR3 contains 12 residues. Germline trimming cut 8 bases from V and 6 bases from J; bases unmatched to any gene: 4. CDR3 residues: CASPGRSNEQFF. CDR3 coding DNA: TGTGCCAGCCCCGGGAGGTCCAATGAGCAGTTCTTC.

This clone has more than one count but fewer than ten. The chain combines TRBV2 with TRBJ1-2, with D tentatively TRBD1 (6 bases). Germline-derived CDR1 and CDR2 are SNHLY and FYNNEI. The length of the CDR3 is 15 residues. The ends were cut back, 7 bases at V and 4 bases at J, with 19 bases in the middle. For the CDR3, the DNA is TGTGCCAGCACCACCGACAGGACAGTCCGCTATGGCTACACCTTC. Amino acids: CASTTDRTVRYGYTF.

This clone showed up just a few times. The rearrangement uses TRBV7-3 and TRBJ1-2; 11 bases are a match to TRBD1. CDR1 SGHTA and CDR2 FQGTGA come from the germline V gene. The V segment lost 4 bases and the J segment 8 bases; nucleotides outside the gene matches: 12. The CDR3 loop spans 16 amino acids. The CDR3 DNA is TGTGCCAGCAGCTCCCACCAAACCGGGACAGGGGGAGGCTACACCTTC. It specifies CASSSHQTGTGGGYTF. Complete variable domain (other parts from reference TRBV7-3 and TRBJ1-2): GAGVSQTPSNKVTEKGKYVELRCDPISGHTALYWYRQSLGQGPEFLIYFQGTGAADDSGLPNDRFFAVRPEGSVSTLKIQRTERGDSAVYLCASSSHQTGTGGGYTFGSGTRLTVV.

This clone was recorded a few times. V usage is TRBV5-8 and J usage is TRBJ2-5, with unresolved D. The V gene's germline CDR1 is SGHTS and CDR2 YDEGEE. Trimming left V 0 bases short and J 1 base short, with 7 bases between. This CDR3 region has 14 residues. CDR3 coding DNA: TGTGCCAGCAGCTTGGGGTCAGTCCAAGAGACCCAGTACTTC. Protein sequence: CASSLGSVQETQYF.

V is TRBV7-3 and J is TRBJ2-1, with 8 bases aligning to TRBD2. CDR3 length: 15 residues. Trimming at V came to 5 bases and at J to 7 bases, leaving 10 bases not matched to a gene. Germline values: CDR1 SGHTA, CDR2 FQGTGA. CDR3 DNA sequence: TGTGCCAGCAGCCCCTCAACGGGGGGGTTAAATGAGCAGTTCTTC. It translates to CASSPSTGGLNEQFF.

The chain carries TRBV24-1 and TRBJ2-2; 9 bases line up with TRBD1. CDR3 length: 16 residues. The junction had 8 bases not matched to a gene; V was cut back by 4 bases and J by 6 bases. Per germline, CDR1 KGHDR and CDR2 SFDVKD. The CDR3 bases are TGTGCCACCAGTGACGAACCGGGACAGGGATCCGGGGAGCTGTTTTTT. Translated, it gives CATSDEPGQGSGELFF.

This rearrangement joins TRBV4-1 to TRBJ1-5, with 7 bases aligning to TRBD1. This CDR3 region has 16 residues. V dropped 4 bases and J dropped 4; count of bases not matched to a gene: 10. CDR1 is MGHRA, CDR2 YSYEKL, per germline. The DNA for the CDR3 is TGCGCCAGCAGCCCCTATGGGGGGACAGATAATCAGCCCCAGCATTTT. Translated, it gives CASSPYGGTDNQPQHF.

This chain links TRBV5-6 with TRBJ2-5; 10 bases line up with TRBD1. This CDR3 has 14 residues. The V gene's germline CDR1 is SGHDT and CDR2 YYEEEE. The V and J ends lost 4 bases and 4 bases, in that order; junction bases with no gene match: 4. The chain's CDR3 is CASSQDRGRETQYF. Here the CDR3 DNA reads TGTGCCAGCAGCCAAGACAGGGGGCGAGAGACCCAGTACTTC.

The rearrangement links TRBV3-1 (or the pseudogene TRBV3-2) to TRBJ2-7, with 12 bases matching TRBD1. The J segment lost 2 bases and the V segment lost 4 bases, leaving 3 bases of the junction unmatched. The CDR3 is 15 amino acids. CDR1 and CDR2 from the germline V gene are LGHDT and YNNKEL (reference sequence). The CDR3 sequence is CASSRGTGGAYEQYF. The CDR3 DNA reads TGTGCCAGCAGCCGTGGGACAGGGGGCGCCTACGAGCAGTACTTC.

The chain recombines TRBV5-1 with TRBJ2-7, with TRBD1 as a possible D gene (6 bases). The ends were cut back, 4 bases at V and 0 bases at J, with 11 bases in the middle. This CDR3 comprises 14 residues. Germline CDR1 and CDR2: SGHRS and YFSETQ. The CDR3 DNA is TGCGCCAGCAGCGCGAACAGGGCCTCCTACGAGCAGTACTTC. Protein product: CASSANRASYEQYF.

The CDR3 sequence is CASSLGGGATEAFF. The DNA for the CDR3 is TGTGCCAGCAGCTTAGGGGGGGGTGCCACTGAAGCTTTCTTT. The genes are TRBV7-2 and TRBJ1-1, with D possibly being TRBD1 (5 bases). Trimming stripped 1 base from V and 4 bases from J, with 10 bases between. This CDR3 comprises 14 residues. Germline V gene lookup returns CDR1 SGHTA and CDR2 FQGNSA.

The V and J genes are TRBV9 and TRBJ2-2; TRBD2 matches at 8 bases. Trimming removed 3 bases from V and 5 bases from J; junction bases left unmatched: 12. Germline V gene lookup returns CDR1 SGDLS and CDR2 YYNGEE. The CDR3 runs 17 residues. CDR3 bases: TGTGCCAGCAGCGGCGGGGCTCCGGGAGGGCTGACCGGGGAGCTGTTTTTT. It specifies CASSGGAPGGLTGELFF.

The V gene is TRBV7-6, the J gene TRBJ1-6; 8 nucleotides line up with TRBD1. J lost 10 bases, V lost 5 bases, and 13 bases had no gene match. The CDR3 covers 16 residues. The germline gives CDR1 SGHVS, CDR2 FNYEAQ. The CDR3 DNA reads TGTGCCAGCAGCGAACAAGACAGGGGAAGGTGGTCACCCCTCCACTTT. It codes for CASSEQDRGRWSPLHF.